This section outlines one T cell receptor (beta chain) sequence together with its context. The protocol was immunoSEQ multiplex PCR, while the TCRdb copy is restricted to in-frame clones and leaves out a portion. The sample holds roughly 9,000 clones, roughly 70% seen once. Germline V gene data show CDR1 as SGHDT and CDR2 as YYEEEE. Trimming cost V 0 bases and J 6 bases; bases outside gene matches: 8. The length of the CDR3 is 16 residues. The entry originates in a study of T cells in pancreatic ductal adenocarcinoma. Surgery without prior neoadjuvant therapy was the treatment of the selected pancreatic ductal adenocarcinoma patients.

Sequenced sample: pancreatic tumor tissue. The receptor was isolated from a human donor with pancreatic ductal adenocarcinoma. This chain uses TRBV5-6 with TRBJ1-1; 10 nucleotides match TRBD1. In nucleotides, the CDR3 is TGTGCCAGCAGCTTGGGGGCGGGGACAGGGGTATCTGAAGCTTTCTTT. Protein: CASSLGAGTGVSEAFF. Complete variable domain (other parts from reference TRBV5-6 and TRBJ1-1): DAGVTQSPTHLIKTRGQQVTLRCSPKSGHDTVSWYQQALGQGPQFIFQYYEEEERQRGNFPDRFSGHQFPNYSSELNVNALLLGDSALYLCASSLGAGTGVSEAFFGQGTRLTVV.